These T cell receptor beta chains were read from a single sample in a study of cytomegalovirus exposure and HLA in healthy donors. The data were produced by immunoSEQ multiplex PCR, yet TCRdb's version contains in-frame clones alone and is incomplete. The sample has tens of thousands of clones. Sequencing was carried out using PBMCs. The receptors were gathered from a woman in her thirties in good health and CMV-seropositive. CDR3s include the opening cysteine and the closing phenylalanine or tryptophan. Fields, in order: V gene, J gene, D gene, CDR3 DNA, CDR3 protein. The D gene is left open where the match is weak.

v_call: TRBV12-5; j_call: TRBJ1-2; d_call: .; cdr3_nt: TGTGCTAGTGGTTTTGGGGCGGTGCCGGACTACACCTTC; cdr3_aa: CASGFGAVPDYTF
v_call: TRBV19; j_call: TRBJ2-2; d_call: .; cdr3_nt: TGTGCCAGTAGTTCGGGAGCCGCAGGATGGGACACCGGGGAGCTGTTTTTT; cdr3_aa: CASSSGAAGWDTGELFF
v_call: TRBV6-1; j_call: TRBJ2-2; d_call: .; cdr3_nt: TGTGCCAGCAAGGCAGGGGTCTGGTCCGGGGAGCTGTTTTTT; cdr3_aa: CASKAGVWSGELFF
v_call: TRBV6-1; j_call: TRBJ2-1; d_call: TRBD1; cdr3_nt: TGTGCCAGCAGTGAATGGGCACAGGGGTGGAATGAGCAGTTCTTC; cdr3_aa: CASSEWAQGWNEQFF
v_call: TRBV30; j_call: TRBJ2-3; d_call: .; cdr3_nt: TGTGCCTCTATAGCGGCTAGCACAGATACGCAGTATTTT; cdr3_aa: CASIAASTDTQYF
v_call: TRBV15; j_call: TRBJ1-2; d_call: .; cdr3_nt: TGTGCCACCTCGGGAGCCCGGGGCTACACCTTC; cdr3_aa: CATSGARGYTF
v_call: TRBV7-9; j_call: TRBJ1-5; d_call: TRBD1; cdr3_nt: TGTGCCAGCAGTTTCGGACAGGGAGGACAGCCCCAGCATTTT; cdr3_aa: CASSFGQGGQPQHF
v_call: TRBV27; j_call: TRBJ1-4; d_call: .; cdr3_nt: TGTGCCAGCAGTCCCCCAGCGACGGAAAAACTGTTTTTT; cdr3_aa: CASSPPATEKLFF
v_call: TRBV27; j_call: TRBJ2-3; d_call: .; cdr3_nt: TGTGCCAGCAGTCCAAACTACAGCACAGATACGCAGTATTTT; cdr3_aa: CASSPNYSTDTQYF
v_call: TRBV5-4; j_call: TRBJ2-7; d_call: TRBD1; cdr3_nt: TGTGCCAGCAGCTCCCAGGGGGCTCTTACCTACGAGCAGTACTTC; cdr3_aa: CASSSQGALTYEQYF
v_call: TRBV5-1; j_call: TRBJ2-7; d_call: .; cdr3_nt: TGCGCCAGCAGCTGGGGGGGCGGCTTTAGCGAGCAGTACTTC; cdr3_aa: CASSWGGGFSEQYF
v_call: TRBV7-9; j_call: TRBJ2-7; d_call: TRBD1; cdr3_nt: TGTGCCATAGACAGGGGAGGCGAGCAGTACTTC; cdr3_aa: CAIDRGGEQYF
v_call: TRBV13; j_call: TRBJ2-5; d_call: .; cdr3_nt: TGTGCCAGCAGCAAAAACAGGAATCAAGAGACCCAGTACTTC; cdr3_aa: CASSKNRNQETQYF
v_call: TRBV18; j_call: TRBJ2-5; d_call: .; cdr3_nt: TGTGCCAGCTCACCATCGAGCCCCCAAGAGACCCAGTACTTC; cdr3_aa: CASSPSSPQETQYF
v_call: TRBV10-2; j_call: TRBJ1-2; d_call: TRBD1; cdr3_nt: TGCGCCAGCAGCCCGACAGGGGTCTATGGCTACACCTTC; cdr3_aa: CASSPTGVYGYTF
v_call: TRBV11-2; j_call: TRBJ2-7; d_call: .; cdr3_nt: TGTGCCAGCAGCCGCTTGGGGACAAATCAGAACCAGTACTTC; cdr3_aa: CASSRLGTNQNQYF
v_call: TRBV5-4; j_call: TRBJ1-1; d_call: TRBD1; cdr3_nt: TGTGCCAGCAGCAAGGAGGGGACAGCTGAAGCTTTCTTT; cdr3_aa: CASSKEGTAEAFF
v_call: TRBV13; j_call: TRBJ2-7; d_call: TRBD1; cdr3_nt: TGTGCCAGCAGCTTGGGACAGGGGGACGAGCAGTACTTC; cdr3_aa: CASSLGQGDEQYF
v_call: TRBV4-2; j_call: TRBJ1-1; d_call: TRBD1; cdr3_nt: TGTGTCAGCAGCCAAGAAGGGTTGGACAGGGGAGGGACTGAAGCTTTCTTT; cdr3_aa: CVSSQEGLDRGGTEAFF
v_call: TRBV5-1; j_call: TRBJ1-4; d_call: TRBD1; cdr3_nt: TGCGCCAGCAGCCCTCATACAGGGGAAGGAGAAAAACTGTTTTTT; cdr3_aa: CASSPHTGEGEKLFF
v_call: TRBV30; j_call: TRBJ1-2; d_call: .; cdr3_nt: TGTGCCTGGAGTGTAGGTCTTGGGGAGAACTATGGCTACACCTTC; cdr3_aa: CAWSVGLGENYGYTF
v_call: TRBV5-6; j_call: TRBJ2-3; d_call: TRBD1; cdr3_nt: TGTGCCAGCAGCTTCAGGGACAGCGAGGCAGATACGCAGTATTTT; cdr3_aa: CASSFRDSEADTQYF
v_call: TRBV29-1; j_call: TRBJ2-2; d_call: .; cdr3_nt: TGCAGCGTCGGGGGTCGCGGAATACTAGCGAACACCGGGGAGCTGTTTTTT; cdr3_aa: CSVGGRGILANTGELFF
v_call: TRBV19; j_call: TRBJ2-7; d_call: TRBD2; cdr3_nt: TGTGCCAGTAGTACCCTAGCGGAATTTTCCTACGAGCAGTACTTC; cdr3_aa: CASSTLAEFSYEQYF